These 15 T cell receptor beta chains came from one sample sequenced in a study of T cell responses to AZD1222 COVID-19 vaccine (dated by TCRdb to the early 2020s). Taken with the paper, the label for time point translates to: baseline before first vaccination. Library preparation used the immunoSEQ multiplex PCR assay. The clones in this table, taken by TCRdb from immuneACCESS, are in-frame only. Not every clone is retained; where verified, under half of the shortfall comes from an unresolved V gene, and the cause of the rest is unknown. This sample comprises 140,000 to 150,000 clones, 85% to 95% of them detected only once. Of the sample, under 2% is held by the ten largest clones. This sample comprised peripheral blood, obtained on day 0 of AZD1222 vaccination. Receptors were obtained from an adult in good health.

The chain is built from TRBV28 and TRBJ2-7; 7 bases agree with TRBD2. CDR3 length: 16 residues. V was pared by 6 bases and J by 1 base, with 12 bases of the junction left unmatched. The germline CDR1 and CDR2 sequences are MDHEN and SYDVKM. CDR3 region: CASSRSWGTTSYEQYF. CDR3 bases: TGTGCCAGCAGCCGCAGTTGGGGGACTACATCCTACGAGCAGTACTTC.

This clone was recorded only once. CDR3 nucleotides: TGTGCCAGCAGCTTAGGGACAGGGAGCCGGGGCTACACCTTC. It yields the protein CASSLGTGSRGYTF. The chain combines TRBV11-2 with TRBJ1-2, with 8 nucleotides matching TRBD1. The CDR3 consists of 14 residues. V lost 1 base, J lost 8 bases, and 6 bases stayed unmatched. Germline lookup yields CDR1 SGHAT and CDR2 FQNNGV.

This rearrangement joins TRBV5-1 to TRBJ2-2; tentative D call: TRBD2 (6 bases). This CDR3 region has 15 residues. Germline CDR1 and CDR2: SGHRS and YFSETQ. Trimming cost V 3 bases and J 7 bases, with 16 bases left between them. CDR3 in amino acids: CASSSGDEEVGELFF. The CDR3 DNA sequence: TGCGCCAGCAGCTCGGGAGACGAAGAGGTCGGGGAGCTGTTTTTT.

This chain joins TRBV9 and TRBJ2-1; D call uncertain. The CDR3 runs 13 residues. Germline CDR1 reads SGDLS; CDR2 reads YYNGEE. V was pared by 2 bases and J by 5 bases, with 8 bases between. CDR3 amino acids: CASSVWPNNEQFF. CDR3 in DNA: TGTGCCAGCAGCGTTTGGCCAAACAATGAGCAGTTCTTC.

The chain combines TRBV9 with TRBJ1-3, with D possibly TRBD1 on 6 matching bases. V was shortened by 2 bases and J by 2 bases, with 11 bases between the two germline ends. Germline V gene lookup returns CDR1 SGDLS and CDR2 YYNGEE. CDR3 length equals 15 residues. The CDR3 bases are TGTGCCAGCAGCGTGGAAGGGGGTCCTGGAAACACCATATATTTT. This encodes CASSVEGGPGNTIYF.

The chain carries TRBV18 and TRBJ2-6, with a weak D call TRBD2 (6 bases). Between the trimmed V and J ends, which lost 3 bases and 0 bases, there was a span of 18 bases. CDR3 length: 19 residues. Germline assignment: CDR1 KGHSH and CDR2 LQKENI. The CDR3 loop reads CASSPTGLAWGSGANVLTF. The CDR3 region has the DNA TGTGCCAGCTCACCGACGGGACTGGCATGGGGCTCTGGGGCCAACGTCCTGACTTTC.

The J gene is TRBJ2-3, the V gene TRBV10-3; TRBD2 matches at 12 bases. This CDR3 contains 18 residues. After removal of 6 bases from V and 2 bases from J, the junction contained 12 bases not matched to a gene. In germline, CDR1 is ENHRY, CDR2 SYGVKD. Here the CDR3 DNA reads TGTGCCATCAGGCCGGGACTAGCGGGTACAAATTTCACAGATACGCAGTATTTT. Translation: CAIRPGLAGTNFTDTQYF.

The V gene is TRBV30, the J gene TRBJ1-2, with 9 bases that match TRBD1. From germline, CDR1 is GTSNPN and CDR2 SVGIG (reference sequence). V lost 0 bases and J lost 5; bases outside the gene matches: 7. The CDR3 has 15 amino acids. CDR3 sequence: CAWSVRDRVKYGYTF. In DNA form, the CDR3 reads TGTGCCTGGAGTGTCCGGGACAGGGTCAAGTATGGCTACACCTTC.

The chain uses TRBV7-2 and TRBJ2-2; TRBD1 aligns across 9 bases. V lost 4 bases to trimming and J lost 5 bases; unmatched junction nucleotides: 5. CDR3 length equals 15 residues. The germline V gene has CDR1 SGHTA and CDR2 FQGNSA. DNA of the CDR3: TGTGCCAGCAGCTCACGGGACAGGGAAACCGGGGAGCTGTTTTTT. It translates to CASSSRDRETGELFF. The full variable domain, with the rest looked up from reference TRBV7-2 and TRBJ2-2, is GAGVSQSPSNKVTEKGKDVELRCDPISGHTALYWYRQSLGQGLEFLIYFQGNSAPDKSGLPSDRFSAERTGGSVSTLTIQRTQQEDSAVYLCASSSRDRETGELFFGEGSRLTVL.

The J gene is TRBJ1-2, the V gene TRBV29-1, with a possible D match to TRBD1 (6 bases). V shed 4 bases and J shed 3 bases, with 15 bases lying between them. Germline lookup yields CDR1 SQVTM and CDR2 ANQGSEA. The CDR3 sequence is 14 residues long. This CDR3 reads CSVGNRDTYYGYTF. In DNA, the CDR3 is TGCAGCGTTGGGAACAGGGACACCTACTATGGCTACACCTTC.

The chain recombines TRBV3-1 (or the pseudogene TRBV3-2) with TRBJ1-2, with D maybe TRBD1 (5 bases). Germline-derived CDR1 and CDR2 are LGHDT and YNNKEL (reference sequence). V was shortened by 4 bases and J by 5 bases, with 11 bases between the two germline ends. CDR3 size: 13 residues. The CDR3 loop is CASSPGHRYGYTF. The CDR3 DNA follows: TGTGCCAGCAGCCCCGGACATCGATATGGCTACACCTTC.

The rearrangement joins TRBV18 to TRBJ1-5; D remains ambiguous. Trimming took off 4 bases at V and 6 bases at J, with 10 bases between the two ends. Germline V gene lookup returns CDR1 KGHSH and CDR2 LQKENI. CDR3 length: 13 residues. The CDR3 region has the DNA TGTGCCAGCTCACTACAACCCGGTCAGCCCCAGCATTTT. Amino acid sequence: CASSLQPGQPQHF.

The sample holds one count of this clone. The chain combines TRBV19 with TRBJ2-7; no reliable D call. CDR1 and CDR2 (germline): LNHDA, SQIVND (reference sequence). With 3 bases removed from V and 3 bases from J, the gap between germline ends came to 15 bases. This CDR3 spans 15 amino acids. The chain's CDR3 is CASSIGPHMDYEQYF. CDR3 coding DNA: TGTGCCAGTAGTATTGGGCCCCATATGGACTACGAGCAGTACTTC.

The chain employs TRBV6-5 and TRBJ2-1; 11 bases match TRBD2. V dropped 7 bases and J dropped 7; count of bases not matched to a gene: 6. Germline loops: CDR1 MNHEY, CDR2 SVGAGI. This CDR3 spans 14 amino acids. The DNA of the CDR3 is TGTGCCAGCAAGTTTTCTAGCGGGGGGAATGAGCAGTTCTTC. It specifies CASKFSSGGNEQFF.

This chain uses TRBV10-2 with TRBJ1-3; tentatively, D is TRBD1 (6 bases). The length of the CDR3 is 16 residues. Germline CDR1 WSHSY, CDR2 SAAADI. V lost 2 bases to trimming and J lost 4 bases, with 15 bases between them. The CDR3 region is CASSEAGQGKGNTIYF. CDR3 nucleotides: TGCGCCAGCAGTGAGGCTGGGCAGGGGAAAGGAAACACCATATATTTT.